These 31 T cell receptor beta chains were all obtained from the same sample, sequenced in a study of blood T cell repertoires in COVID-19. The method was immunoSEQ multiplex PCR; TCRdb's version includes in-frame clones alone and lacks a portion of them. The sample shows under 30,000 clones, around 83% of them seen only once. Sample: peripheral blood. The receptor set was obtained from a human donor in a cohort sampled during active COVID-19.

This chain uses TRBV7-8 with TRBJ2-2, with 8 positions matching TRBD1. This CDR3 has 19 residues. The ends lost 5 bases at V and 4 bases at J; junction bases unmatched: 18. Germline CDR1 is SGHVS and CDR2 is FQNEAQ. The CDR3 sequence is CASSLPPAPWDRSTGELFF. As DNA, the CDR3 is TGTGCCAGCAGCCTCCCTCCCGCCCCCTGGGACAGGAGCACCGGGGAGCTGTTTTTT.

The J gene is TRBJ1-2, the V gene TRBV6-5; 8 nucleotides match TRBD1. CDR1 MNHEY and CDR2 SVGAGI come from the germline V gene. This CDR3 has 14 amino acids. V shed 10 bases and J 5 bases; nucleotides not matched to a gene: 12. CDR3 amino acids: CAITTGTGGYGYTF. CDR3 in DNA: TGTGCCATCACCACCGGGACAGGAGGGTATGGCTACACCTTC.

The chain is built from TRBV6-1 and TRBJ1-4; D is unresolved. Trimming left V 0 bases short and J 4 bases short, with 15 bases between. The CDR3 runs 17 residues. In germline, CDR1 is MNHNS, CDR2 SASEGT. CDR3 in DNA: TGTGCCAGCAGTGAAGCCCTCGGGTACAAGTATAATGAAAAACTGTTTTTT. It translates to CASSEALGYKYNEKLFF.

This clone was seen more than once but under ten times. The chain couples TRBV10-2 to TRBJ1-6; D ambiguous. Germline values: CDR1 WSHSY, CDR2 SAAADI. Trimming took off 3 bases at V and 4 bases at J, with 10 bases between the two ends. The CDR3 runs to 15 residues. The CDR3 region has the DNA TGCGCCAGCAGTGACTTTGACATTTATAATTCACCCCTCCACTTT. Translation gives CASSDFDIYNSPLHF.

The chain combines TRBV3-1 (or the pseudogene TRBV3-2) with TRBJ1-3; unclear D gene. This CDR3 contains 13 residues. The ends were cut back, 4 bases at V and 14 bases at J, with 18 bases in the middle. Germline values: CDR1 LGHDT, CDR2 YNNKEL (reference sequence). CDR3: CASSPKSAGSVYF. CDR3 in DNA: TGTGCCAGCAGCCCTAAGTCTGCGGGTTCAGTATATTTT.

V is TRBV6-6 and J is TRBJ1-2; D ambiguous. This CDR3 has 11 residues. Trimming shortened V by 7 bases and J by 8 bases, and 11 bases separated the two germline ends. CDR1 and CDR2 (germline): MNHNY, SVGAGI (reference sequence). CDR3 amino acids: CASNSGLGYTF. In DNA form, the CDR3 reads TGTGCCAGCAATTCCGGGTTGGGCTACACCTTC.

The chain carries TRBV24-1 and TRBJ2-3; 11 bases agree with TRBD2. V shed 3 bases and J 3 bases; nucleotides not matched to a gene: 10. From germline, CDR1 is KGHDR and CDR2 SFDVKD. This CDR3 region has 18 residues. The DNA of the CDR3 is TGTGCCACCAGTGATCCCAAGGGGACTAGCGGATTTACAGATACGCAGTATTTT. Its translation: CATSDPKGTSGFTDTQYF.

V and J are TRBV19 and TRBJ2-7, with D perhaps matching TRBD1 (6 bases). CDR3 size: 13 residues. Trimming took off 3 bases at V and 5 bases at J, with 11 bases between the two ends. Germline V gene lookup returns CDR1 LNHDA and CDR2 SQIVND (reference sequence). This CDR3 is CASSIFGGDEQYF. CDR3 nucleotide sequence: TGTGCCAGTAGTATTTTTGGGGGCGACGAGCAGTACTTC.

This clone is a singleton in its sample. The DNA of the CDR3 is TGTGCCAGCAGTGTCTCCGGGACATTGAGCTCCTACAATGAGCAGTTCTTC. Translating gives CASSVSGTLSSYNEQFF. This chain connects TRBV25-1 to TRBJ2-1; D perhaps matches TRBD1 (6 bases). Trimming cost V 4 bases and J 0 bases, with 16 bases left between them. This CDR3 spans 17 amino acids. Germline V gene data show CDR1 as MGHDK and CDR2 as SYGVNS.

The V call is TRBV6-5, the J call TRBJ1-2; 7 positions match TRBD1. V lost 2 bases to trimming and J lost 5 bases; unmatched junction nucleotides: 2. CDR3 length: 13 residues. Germline V gene sequence: CDR1 MNHEY, CDR2 SVGAGI. CDR3 sequence reads: CASSYTTGYGYTF. CDR3 bases: TGTGCCAGCAGTTACACGACAGGGTATGGCTACACCTTC.

This CDR3 reads CASSLQGWTEAFF. In nucleotides, the CDR3 is TGTGCCAGCAGCCTTCAGGGCTGGACTGAAGCTTTCTTT. V and J are TRBV6-5 and TRBJ1-1, with D perhaps TRBD1 (5 bases). CDR1 and CDR2 from the germline V gene are MNHEY and SVGAGI. The CDR3 sequence is 13 residues long. V was trimmed by 6 bases and J by 5 bases, leaving 13 bases between them.

CDR3 bases: TGTGCCAGCAGCTTAGCCACAGGGTCCGTGCCCTACGAGCAGTACTTC. It codes for CASSLATGSVPYEQYF. The rearrangement uses TRBV7-9 and TRBJ2-7; a weak D match, TRBD1 (6 bases). V was shortened by 0 bases and J by 2 bases, with 14 bases between the two germline ends. Germline V gene lookup returns CDR1 SEHNR and CDR2 FQNEAQ (reference sequence). CDR3 size: 16 residues.

J is TRBJ1-5 and V is TRBV27; a weak D match, TRBD1 (5 bases). Germline V gene lookup returns CDR1 MNHEY and CDR2 SMNVEV (reference sequence). This CDR3 spans 13 amino acids. The CDR3 DNA is TGTGCTGTGGGAGGGGAGGACAATCAGCCCCAGCATTTT. It encodes CAVGGEDNQPQHF.

This clone has more than one count but fewer than ten. The chain carries TRBV7-9 and TRBJ2-1; TRBD2 aligns across 11 bases. Looked up from germline, CDR1 is SEHNR and CDR2 is FQNEAQ (reference sequence). Trimming took 4 bases from V and 4 from J; bases not matched to a gene: 6. The CDR3 extends over 16 amino acids. CDR3 amino acids: CASSSTSGSGYNEQFF. The CDR3 DNA sequence: TGTGCCAGCAGCTCAACTAGCGGGAGTGGGTACAATGAGCAGTTCTTC.

The rearrangement joins TRBV27 to TRBJ1-1; TRBD1 might be the D (5 bases). The CDR3 runs to 13 residues. The V gene's germline CDR1 is MNHEY and CDR2 SMNVEV (reference sequence). The V end was cut by 3 bases, the J end by 1 base, with 6 bases between. The CDR3 loop is CASSLGGNTEAFF. The CDR3, as DNA: TGTGCCAGCAGTTTGGGGGGGAACACTGAAGCTTTCTTT.

The rearrangement uses TRBV5-1 and TRBJ1-5; D gene ambiguous. Germline lookup yields CDR1 SGHRS and CDR2 YFSETQ. Deletions cut 0 bases from V and 6 bases from J, with 13 bases between. The CDR3 covers 15 residues. CDR3: CASSLGVGGAQPQHF. The CDR3 bases are TGCGCCAGCAGCTTGGGAGTGGGAGGCGCTCAGCCCCAGCATTTT.

This clone was found a few times. This chain connects TRBV7-2 to TRBJ1-5; a weak D match, TRBD1 (5 bases). CDR1 and CDR2 from the germline V gene are SGHTA and FQGNSA. This CDR3 has 13 amino acids. V was cut by 6 bases and J by 4 bases, with 10 bases left in between. CDR3 nucleotides: TGTGCCAGCAGTTTGACAGCTAATCAGCCCCAGCATTTT. Its protein product is CASSLTANQPQHF.

This clone was detected once. The J gene is TRBJ2-3, the V gene TRBV13; 8 positions match TRBD2. The ends lost 2 bases at V and 6 bases at J; junction bases unmatched: 4. The CDR3 is 14 residues long. CDR1 is PRHDT and CDR2 is FYEKMQ in the germline V gene (reference sequence). The CDR3 sequence: CASSLRGGRDTQYF. The CDR3 DNA sequence: TGTGCCAGCAGCTTACGGGGGGGCCGCGATACGCAGTATTTT.

The V gene is TRBV5-5, the J gene TRBJ1-5; 7 bases align to TRBD1. The CDR3 sequence is 13 residues long. Germline lookup yields CDR1 SGHKS and CDR2 YYEKEE (reference sequence). Trimming took 2 bases from V and 5 from J; bases not matched to a gene: 1. In DNA form, the CDR3 reads TGTGCCAGCAGCTTAGGGGGCGATCAGCCCCAGCATTTT. Translation: CASSLGGDQPQHF. The whole variable domain, remainder taken from reference TRBV5-5 and TRBJ1-5, is DAGVTQSPTHLIKTRGQQVTLRCSPISGHKSVSWYQQVLGQGPQFIFQYYEKEERGRGNFPDRFSARQFPNYSSELNVNALLLGDSALYLCASSLGGDQPQHFGDGTRLSIL.

The V call is TRBV6-2 or TRBV6-3, the J call TRBJ2-1; D is possibly TRBD2 (5 bases). CDR1 is MNHEY, CDR2 SVGEGT, per germline. The CDR3 totals 13 residues. Trimming shortened V by 6 bases and J by 4 bases, and 10 bases separated the two germline ends. DNA for the CDR3: TGTGCCAGCAGCATGCTAGCTTACAATGAGCAGTTCTTC. This gives the protein CASSMLAYNEQFF.

The chain combines TRBV7-2 with TRBJ2-1; 8 bases align to TRBD2. V shed 0 bases, J shed 10 bases, and the junction held 2 bases outside the gene matches. The CDR3 loop spans 13 amino acids. Germline V CDR1 and CDR2: SGHTA, FQGNSA. CDR3 nucleotide sequence: TGTGCCAGCAGCTTAGCGGGACTAGGGGAGCAGTTCTTC. Its protein product is CASSLAGLGEQFF.

V usage is TRBV7-9 and J usage is TRBJ2-7; 8 bases are a match to TRBD1. This CDR3 has 15 residues. J gave up 2 bases and V 4 bases, and 7 bases lay outside the gene matches. CDR1 SEHNR and CDR2 FQNEAQ come from the germline V gene (reference sequence). CDR3 sequence reads: CASSSSGTGTYEQYF. In DNA, the CDR3 is TGTGCCAGCAGCTCTTCCGGGACAGGTACCTACGAGCAGTACTTC.

The chain employs TRBV29-1 and TRBJ1-6; no definite D call. The germline gives CDR1 SQVTM, CDR2 ANQGSEA. The CDR3 is 14 residues long. Trimming left V 4 bases short and J 7 bases short, with 14 bases between. The CDR3 sequence: CSVVEHWPNSPLHF. Written as DNA, the CDR3 is TGCAGCGTTGTAGAACATTGGCCAAATTCACCCCTCCACTTT.

The chain links TRBV29-1 to TRBJ1-2; 12 nucleotides line up with TRBD1. With V trimmed by 6 bases and J by 4 bases, 3 bases remained unmatched. The germline V gene has CDR1 SQVTM and CDR2 ANQGSEA. The CDR3 extends over 13 amino acids. CDR3 protein: CSVGTGGSYGYTF. The CDR3 DNA reads as TGCAGCGTGGGGACAGGGGGCAGCTATGGCTACACCTTC.

In nucleotides, the CDR3 is TGCGCCAGCAGCCAAATTGGGCGGGAGGCCGACACCGGGGAGCTGTTTTTT. It codes for CASSQIGREADTGELFF. The rearrangement uses TRBV4-1 and TRBJ2-2; TRBD2 matches at 8 bases. Looked up from germline, CDR1 is MGHRA and CDR2 is YSYEKL. The length of the CDR3 is 17 residues. V gave up 2 bases and J gave up 3 bases; unmatched junction bases: 8.

The rearrangement uses TRBV7-2 and TRBJ2-2; 12 nucleotides align to TRBD2. The CDR3 covers 18 residues. V lost 4 bases to trimming and J lost 2 bases; unmatched junction nucleotides: 8. From germline, CDR1 is SGHTA and CDR2 FQGNSA. The CDR3: CASSSRLAGVGNTGELFF. As DNA, the CDR3 is TGTGCCAGCAGCTCCCGACTAGCGGGAGTGGGAAACACCGGGGAGCTGTTTTTT.

This chain links TRBV9 with TRBJ2-1; TRBD2 agrees at 7 bases. The germline gives CDR1 SGDLS, CDR2 YYNGEE. V was clipped by 3 bases and J by 6 bases; unmatched bases: 12. CDR3 size: 16 residues. The CDR3 bases are TGTGCCAGCAGCGCAGGCGGGGCGGGAGACGGCAATGAGCAGTTCTTC. The encoded protein is CASSAGGAGDGNEQFF.

In regard to this clone: One junction end does not reproduce the germline sequence, and a read error may be involved. The chain has TRBV18 and TRBJ2-7, with 8 positions matching TRBD1. CDR1 is KGHSH, CDR2 LQKENI, per germline. The CDR3 runs 14 residues. The CDR3 DNA sequence: TGTGCCAGCTTACCAGGCACAGGGGGGAACGAGCAGTACTTC. Translated: CASLPGTGGNEQYF.

A remark on this clone: Germline is not matched at one junction end, which may reflect a read error. The same CDR3 can be traced to other DNA sequences in this sample. The V and J genes are TRBV15 and TRBJ1-5, with D uncertain. The germline V gene has CDR1 LNHNV and CDR2 YYDKDF (reference sequence). CDR3 size: 16 residues. The CDR3 region is CATSRDSSVSNQPQHF. The CDR3 coding sequence is TGTGCTACCAGCAGAGATAGCTCGGTCAGCAATCAGCCCCAGCATTTT.

There are a few counts of this clone. The CDR3 region is CSASGTPEGGYTF. Written as DNA, the CDR3 is TGCAGTGCGAGTGGGACCCCAGAGGGTGGCTACACCTTC. This rearrangement joins TRBV20-1 to TRBJ1-2, with D possibly matching TRBD1 (5 bases). Germline V gives CDR1 DFQATT, CDR2 SNEGSKA (reference sequence). Trimming removed 6 bases at V and 7 bases at J, with 18 bases between. This CDR3 comprises 13 residues.

V gene TRBV19 combines with J gene TRBJ2-1; 7 bases fit TRBD1. Germline lookup yields CDR1 LNHDA and CDR2 SQIVND (reference sequence). This CDR3 has 15 amino acids. The V and J ends lost 10 bases and 0 bases, in that order; junction bases with no gene match: 9. CDR3 amino acids: CATDPSGGSYNEQFF. Written as DNA, the CDR3 is TGTGCCACAGACCCTTCAGGGGGCTCCTACAATGAGCAGTTCTTC.